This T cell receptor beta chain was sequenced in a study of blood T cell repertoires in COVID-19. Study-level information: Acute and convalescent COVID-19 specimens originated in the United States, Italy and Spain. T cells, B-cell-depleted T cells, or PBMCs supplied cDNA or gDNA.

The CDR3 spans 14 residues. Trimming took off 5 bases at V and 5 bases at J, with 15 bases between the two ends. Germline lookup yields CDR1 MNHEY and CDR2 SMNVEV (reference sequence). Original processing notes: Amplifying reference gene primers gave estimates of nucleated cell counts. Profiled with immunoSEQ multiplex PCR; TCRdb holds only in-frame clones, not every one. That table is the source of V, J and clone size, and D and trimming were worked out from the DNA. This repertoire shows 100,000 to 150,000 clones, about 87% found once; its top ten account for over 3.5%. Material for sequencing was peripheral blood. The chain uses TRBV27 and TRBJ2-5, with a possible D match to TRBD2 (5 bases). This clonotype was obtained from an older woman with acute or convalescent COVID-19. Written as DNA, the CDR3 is TGTGCCAGCAGTAGGTGGGAGACCCCCGAGACCCAGTACTTC. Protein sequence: CASSRWETPETQYF.